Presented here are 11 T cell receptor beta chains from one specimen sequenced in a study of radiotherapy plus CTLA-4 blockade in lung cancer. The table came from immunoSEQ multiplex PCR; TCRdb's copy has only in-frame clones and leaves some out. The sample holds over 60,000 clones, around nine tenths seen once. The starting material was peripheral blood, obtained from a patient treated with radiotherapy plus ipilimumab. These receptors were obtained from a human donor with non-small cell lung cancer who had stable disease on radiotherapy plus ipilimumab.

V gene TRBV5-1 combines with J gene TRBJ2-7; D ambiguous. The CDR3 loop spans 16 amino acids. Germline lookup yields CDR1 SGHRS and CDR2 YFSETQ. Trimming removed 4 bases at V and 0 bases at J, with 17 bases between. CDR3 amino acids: CASSPDAAQASYEQYF. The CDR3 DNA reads TGCGCCAGCAGCCCGGATGCGGCCCAGGCCTCCTACGAGCAGTACTTC.

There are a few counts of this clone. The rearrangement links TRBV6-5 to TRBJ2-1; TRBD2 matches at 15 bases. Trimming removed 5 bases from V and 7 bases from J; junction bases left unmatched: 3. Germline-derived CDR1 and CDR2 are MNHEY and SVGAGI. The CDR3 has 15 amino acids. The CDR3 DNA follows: TGTGCCAGCAGTCGGACTAGCGGGGGGGTTAATGAGCAGTTCTTC. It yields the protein CASSRTSGGVNEQFF.

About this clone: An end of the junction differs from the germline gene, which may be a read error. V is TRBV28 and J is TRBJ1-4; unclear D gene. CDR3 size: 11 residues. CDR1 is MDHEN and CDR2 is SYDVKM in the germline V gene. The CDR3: CASSHRRAEEF. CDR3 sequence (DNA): TGTGCCAGCAGTCACAGAAGGGCCGAGGAGTTT.

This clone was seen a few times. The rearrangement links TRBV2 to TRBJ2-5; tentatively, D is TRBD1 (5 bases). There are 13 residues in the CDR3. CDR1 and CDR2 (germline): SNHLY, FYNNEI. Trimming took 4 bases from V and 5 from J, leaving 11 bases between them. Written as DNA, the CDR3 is TGTGCCAGCAGTGTAATAGGGGTTGAGACCCAGTACTTC. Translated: CASSVIGVETQYF.

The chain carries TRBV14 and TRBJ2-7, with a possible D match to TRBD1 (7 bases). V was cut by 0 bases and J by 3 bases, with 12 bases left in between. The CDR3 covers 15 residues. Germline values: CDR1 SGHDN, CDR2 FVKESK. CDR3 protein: CASSQEQGRIYEQYF. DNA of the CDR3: TGTGCCAGCAGCCAAGAACAGGGGAGGATCTACGAGCAGTACTTC.

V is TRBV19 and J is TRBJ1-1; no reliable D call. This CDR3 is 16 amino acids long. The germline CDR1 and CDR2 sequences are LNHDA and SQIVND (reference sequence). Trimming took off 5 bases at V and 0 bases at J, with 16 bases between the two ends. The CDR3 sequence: CASSLPGSPMNTEAFF. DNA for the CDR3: TGTGCCAGTAGTCTCCCGGGGTCCCCTATGAACACTGAAGCTTTCTTT.

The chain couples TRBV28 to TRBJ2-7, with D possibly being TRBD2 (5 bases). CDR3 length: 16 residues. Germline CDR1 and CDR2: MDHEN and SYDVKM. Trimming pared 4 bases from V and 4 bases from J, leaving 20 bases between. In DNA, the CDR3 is TGTGCCAGCAGTTCCCCAATTCGGGAACGAAGATACGAGCAGTACTTC. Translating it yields CASSSPIRERRYEQYF.

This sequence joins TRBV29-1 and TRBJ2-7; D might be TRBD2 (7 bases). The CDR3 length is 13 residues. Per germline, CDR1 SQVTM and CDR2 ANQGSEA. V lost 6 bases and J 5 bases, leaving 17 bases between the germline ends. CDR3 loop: CSVRLGGAHEQYF. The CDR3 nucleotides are TGCAGCGTCCGCTTGGGGGGGGCCCACGAGCAGTACTTC.

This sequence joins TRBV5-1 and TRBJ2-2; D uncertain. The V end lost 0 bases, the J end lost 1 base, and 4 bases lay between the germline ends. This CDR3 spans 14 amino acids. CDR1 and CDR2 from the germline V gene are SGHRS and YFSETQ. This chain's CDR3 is CASSLGGNTGELFF. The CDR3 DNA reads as TGCGCCAGCAGCTTGGGTGGGAACACCGGGGAGCTGTTTTTT.

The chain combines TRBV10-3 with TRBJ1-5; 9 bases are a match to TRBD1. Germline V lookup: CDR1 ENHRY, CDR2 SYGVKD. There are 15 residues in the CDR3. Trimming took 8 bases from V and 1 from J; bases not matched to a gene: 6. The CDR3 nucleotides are TGTGCCATCGGACAGGGGAAGGGAAGCAATCAGCCCCAGCATTTT. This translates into CAIGQGKGSNQPQHF.

The DNA for the CDR3 is TGCGCCAGCAGCGGGACTAGCGGGAGTTTCAATGAGCAGTTCTTC. Translated, it gives CASSGTSGSFNEQFF. The V gene is TRBV5-1, the J gene TRBJ2-1; 14 bases line up with TRBD2. The CDR3 runs 15 residues. With V trimmed by 4 bases and J by 6 bases, 3 bases remained unmatched. Germline-derived CDR1 and CDR2 are SGHRS and YFSETQ.